This T cell receptor beta chain was observed in a study of blood T cell repertoires in COVID-19 (dated by TCRdb to about 2020). With respect to the entire study: Samples from collaborators originated in the United States, Italy and Spain and spanned both the acute and convalescent phases of COVID-19. The samples were drawn from two sources: the first 160 participants of the ongoing ImmuneRACE study, and over 1,000 subjects contributed by 6 global collaborators. The sample metadata nearly always contained a de-identified subject ID, COVID-19 status, age in years and sex. The repertoires were released in a freely available public database intended as a resource for research on the immune response to SARS-CoV-2. Where available, HLA class I and class II types were obtained from metadata supplied by the sample provider rather than from assay-based typing. The dataset comprised deeply sampled blood TCRbeta repertoires from subjects exposed to, actively infected with, or recovered from COVID-19. The material from the prospective study consisted of cDNA or gDNA derived from T cells, B-cell-depleted T cells, or PBMCs. General conclusions and limits of the study: The quantity of clinical and demographic metadata differed by source and by participant and was supplied without curation.

The CDR3, cysteine through phenylalanine, is 16 amino acids long. The retained sequence is limited to the CDR3, 48 bases, with the frame set at the first base. Per the germline V gene, LGHNA is the CDR1 and YNFKEQ is the CDR2. Unmatched junction bases come to 10, with V trimmed by 1 base and J by 6 bases. A second Seattle source provided samples from volunteer blood donors who had recovered from COVID-19. Each collaborating institution followed its own protocols to collect whole blood in K2EDTA tubes. For TCRbeta analysis, collaborators shipped samples in one of three forms: frozen whole blood, isolated PBMCs, or DNA extracted from either of those sample types. On this clone itself: Its antigen is still unknown. The sample holds no much larger clone one base away, and base qualities are not on file.

TCRbeta CDR3 regions were amplified from genomic DNA using the immunoSEQ Assay, a bias-controlled multiplex PCR. The paper's processing steps were these. Nucleated cell counts per sample were estimated from amplification of reference gene primers within the assay. Sequence reads were collapsed and filtered to measure the absolute abundance of every unique TCRbeta CDR3 rearrangement. For each sample, productive Simpson clonality was calculated as the square root of Simpson's diversity index over productive rearrangements. In its TCRdb copy, this immuneACCESS table keeps in-frame sequences only and misses some clones. Where compared with another copy, unresolved V genes explain less than half of these, and the others have no known cause. The V and J calls and clone size were taken over from that table, and D and trimming were inferred from the DNA. The table for this sample lists hundreds of thousands of clones; roughly 87% of them were counted only once. The ten largest account for roughly 2% of the sample.

Sequenced sample: peripheral blood. The chain joins TRBV4-2 to TRBJ1-2; 8 central nucleotides agree with TRBD1. This TCR was sampled from a woman between 50 and 59 years old who had recovered from COVID-19. The encoded CDR3 is CASSQGVQGAPDGYTF. The DNA reads as follows: TGTGCCAGCAGCCAAGGCGTTCAGGGGGCTCCGGATGGCTACACCTTC.